This is a list of T cell receptor beta chains from one sample in a study of tumor-infiltrating lymphocytes in primary liver carcinoma. TCRdb independently ran MiXCR on the multiplex PCR reads; one entry per CDR3 protein. The data show some 130,000 distinct CDR3 sequences, around 70% seen once. The sample taken for sequencing was tumor-adjacent normal liver tissue. All receptors derive from a woman between 55 and 75 years old with primary liver carcinoma and hepatitis B virus infection. The CDR3 runs from the conserved cysteine through the conserved F or W. The order of the fields is D gene, V gene, clone size, J gene, CDR3 protein, CDR3 DNA. D genes are given only for firm matches. The size field is filled for only some rows; it gives once, few, many or a size class.

D: TRBD2; V: TRBV6-4; size: few; J: TRBJ2-3; CDR3: CTSSDVAGGSTDTQYF; DNA: TGTACCAGTAGTGACGTAGCGGGAGGGTCTACAGATACGCAGTATTTT
D: TRBD2; V: TRBV5-6; size: -; J: TRBJ2-1; CDR3: CASRRGLAGGPSQQFF; DNA: TGTGCCAGCAGACGAGGACTAGCGGGAGGGCCGTCTCAGCAATTCTTC
D: -; V: TRBV29-1; size: -; J: TRBJ2-7; CDR3: CSVRHDYYEQYF; DNA: TGCAGCGTCCGACACGACTACTACGAGCAATACTTC
D: -; V: TRBV12-3/TRBV12-4; size: many; J: TRBJ2-2; CDR3: CASSLRARTGELFF; DNA: TGTGCCAGCAGTCTTCGCGCGCGCACCGGGGAGCTGTTTTTT
D: TRBD1; V: TRBV30; size: -; J: TRBJ2-3; CDR3: CAWSARGSDTQYF; DNA: TGTGCCTGGAGTGCCAGGGGGTCAGATACACAGTATTTT
D: -; V: TRBV6-6; size: -; J: TRBJ2-5; CDR3: CVSTHGYLRETQYF; DNA: TGTGTCAGCACTCATGGCTATTTAAGGGAGACCCAGTACTTC
D: -; V: TRBV11-1; size: -; J: TRBJ2-1; CDR3: CVGSLGFNREDEQFF; DNA: TGTGTCGGCAGCTTAGGGTTCAATAGGGAGGATGAGCAGTTCTTC
D: -; V: TRBV11-2; size: -; J: TRBJ2-1; CDR3: CPSSLARSLNEQFF; DNA: TGTCCCAGCAGCTTAGCCAGAAGTCTCAATGAGCAGTTCTTC
D: -; V: TRBV6-5; size: -; J: TRBJ2-2; CDR3: CASRLSGANTWELFF; DNA: TGTGCCAGCAGACTATCAGGGGCGAACACCTGGGAGCTGTTTTTT
D: -; V: TRBV29-1; size: -; J: TRBJ1-1; CDR3: CSVEPGSSLRGNTEAFF; DNA: TGCAGCGTTGAGCCGGGCAGTAGCTTGAGAGGGAACACTGAAGCTTTCTTT
D: -; V: TRBV29-1; size: many; J: TRBJ2-2; CDR3: CSVEWDTGELFF; DNA: TGCAGCGTTGAATGGGACACCGGGGAGCTGTTTTTT
D: -; V: TRBV14; size: -; J: TRBJ2-5; CDR3: CASSDLSVESQYF; DNA: TGTGCCAGCAGCGATCTCTCGGTGGAGTCCCAGTACTTC
D: -; V: TRBV28; size: -; J: TRBJ2-1; CDR3: CTSSSPTNSYNEQFF; DNA: TGTACCAGCAGTTCTCCGACGAACTCCTACAATGAGCAGTTCTTC
D: -; V: TRBV29-1; size: -; J: TRBJ2-5; CDR3: CSVEVIIGFQETQYF; DNA: TGCAGCGTTGAGGTAATCATTGGCTTCCAAGAGACCCAGTACTTC
D: -; V: TRBV6-2/TRBV6-3; size: -; J: TRBJ2-5; CDR3: CASSPRYPKETQNF; DNA: TGTGCCAGCAGTCCCCGATACCCTAAAGAGACCCAGAACTTC
D: -; V: TRBV5-1; size: few; J: TRBJ2-5; CDR3: CTSSLGGTAQETQYF; DNA: TGCACCAGCAGCTTGGGAGGGACAGCCCAAGAGACCCAGTACTTC
D: TRBD1; V: TRBV2; size: -; J: TRBJ1-4; CDR3: CASTPGQVNEKLFF; DNA: TGTGCCAGCACCCCGGGACAGGTAAATGAAAAACTGTTTTTT
D: -; V: TRBV11-2; size: many; J: TRBJ2-1; CDR3: CASSSELYNEQFF; DNA: TGTGCCAGCAGCTCAGAATTATACAATGAGCAGTTCTTC
D: TRBD1; V: TRBV12-3/TRBV12-4; size: -; J: TRBJ1-1; CDR3: CASCQGLRGAFF; DNA: TGTGCCAGCTGCCAGGGCCTCAGGGGGGCTTTCTTT
D: TRBD1; V: TRBV12-3/TRBV12-4; size: -; J: TRBJ1-4; CDR3: CASRILPGQGSGKLLF; DNA: TGTGCCAGCAGGATCTTACCGGGACAGGGGTCCGGAAAACTGCTTTTT
D: -; V: TRBV12-3/TRBV12-4; size: -; J: TRBJ1-1; CDR3: CASSWGPETFF; DNA: TGTGCCAGCAGTTGGGGGCCTGAAACTTTCTTT
D: -; V: TRBV11-2; size: -; J: TRBJ2-2; CDR3: CASSDGRNTNTVKLFF; DNA: TGTGCCAGCAGCGACGGACGTAACACGAACACCGTGAAGCTGTTTTTT
D: TRBD2; V: TRBV11-2; size: -; J: TRBJ2-2; CDR3: CASSPGLGTSGMGTGELFF; DNA: TGCGCCAGCAGCCCCGGCCTCGGGACTAGTGGGATGGGGACCGGGGAGCTGTTTTTT
D: -; V: TRBV5-1; size: many; J: TRBJ2-3; CDR3: CASSLDGGTDTQYF; DNA: TGCGCCAGCAGCTTGGACGGGGGCACAGATACGCAGTATTTT
D: -; V: TRBV28; size: -; J: TRBJ1-2; CDR3: CASSLWGYGYTF; DNA: TGTGCCAGCAGTTTATGGGGGTATGGCTACACCTTC
D: -; V: TRBV5-1; size: many; J: TRBJ1-2; CDR3: CASSLTGPPGGYTF; DNA: TGCGCCAGCAGCCTTACAGGGCCGCCGGGGGGCTACACCTTC
D: -; V: TRBV5-1; size: many; J: TRBJ2-7; CDR3: CASSLGGEQYF; DNA: TGCGCCAGCAGCTTGGGGGGCGAGCAGTACTTC
D: -; V: TRBV2; size: many; J: TRBJ2-1; CDR3: CASNGGLSYNEQFF; DNA: TGTGCCAGCAACGGGGGACTTTCCTACAATGAGCAGTTCTTC
D: -; V: TRBV11-2; size: -; J: TRBJ1-2; CDR3: CASSPYGQPCGYTF; DNA: TGTGCCAGCAGCCCATATGGACAGCCCTGTGGCTACACCTTC
D: -; V: TRBV20-1; size: -; J: TRBJ2-7; CDR3: CSARDASSYEQYF; DNA: TGCAGTGCCCGGGACGCGAGCTCCTACGAGCAGTACTTC
D: TRBD2; V: TRBV29-1; size: -; J: TRBJ2-3; CDR3: CGVEASGTDTQYF; DNA: TGCGGCGTTGAGGCTAGCGGTACGGATACGCAGTATTTT
D: TRBD2; V: TRBV29-1; size: -; J: TRBJ2-1; CDR3: CSVEGGTTRGNEQLF; DNA: TGCAGCGTTGAAGGGGGGACTACCCGAGGTAATGAGCAGCTCTTC
D: TRBD2; V: TRBV5-1; size: -; J: TRBJ2-7; CDR3: CAGSLGASGEDEQYF; DNA: TGCGCCGGCAGCTTGGGCGCTAGCGGGGAGGACGAGCAGTACTTC
D: -; V: TRBV12-3/TRBV12-4; size: -; J: TRBJ1-2; CDR3: CAGSFRTTGATGYTF; DNA: TGTGCCGGCAGTTTTCGGACGACTGGAGCGACGGGCTACACCTTC
D: TRBD1; V: TRBV14; size: -; J: TRBJ1-1; CDR3: CASNYTGVEAFF; DNA: TGTGCCAGTAACTACACAGGGGTTGAAGCTTTCTTT
D: -; V: TRBV11-2; size: -; J: TRBJ2-5; CDR3: CASSYIPGVSQYF; DNA: TGTGCCAGCAGCTACATTCCGGGGGTGTCCCAGTACTTC
D: -; V: TRBV5-1; size: -; J: TRBJ2-1; CDR3: CASSGGAGVTSYNEEFF; DNA: TGCGCCAGCAGCGGGGGGGCCGGGGTGACCTCCTACAATGAGGAGTTCTTC